This TCR beta chain comes out of a study of blood T cell repertoires in COVID-19. Clinical history as reported by participants underpinned cohort assignment. Clones were read by immunoSEQ multiplex PCR, and TCRdb kept only the in-frame ones, dropping some. The sample has 250,000 to 350,000 clones, around 85% seen once. The sequence was obtained from a woman aged 30 to 39 who had recovered from COVID-19. Sequencing used PBMCs or T cells enriched from blood (not recorded which).

The CDR3 is CASSATSSGTQYF. For the CDR3, the DNA is TGTGCCAGCAGCGCGACTAGCTCCGGGACCCAGTACTTC. The chain uses TRBV11-2 and TRBJ2-5; TRBD2 matches 7 bases. The CDR3 has 13 residues. V was clipped by 5 bases and J by 7 bases; unmatched bases: 7. CDR1 is SGHAT, CDR2 FQNNGV, per germline.